Listed below are T cell receptor beta chains from one sample, sequenced in a study of identical twins. A single record per CDR3 protein comes from TCRdb applying MiXCR to the 5' RACE reads. Seen here are over 200,000 distinct CDR3 sequences, around 10% observed once, and the top ten hold approximately 5.1%. The sequenced material came from memory (CD45RO+) T cells sorted from blood. These receptor sequences come from a woman between 18 and 29 years old in good health. Both conserved end residues are part of each CDR3. D genes are given only for firm matches. A row's size may be missing; if present it is once, few, many or a size class.

V gene	D gene	J gene	clone size	CDR3 protein	CDR3 DNA
TRBV2	-	TRBJ2-7	-	CASSDRDMTNCF	TGTGCCAGCAGTGATAGGGACATGACGAATTGCTTC
TRBV20-1	TRBD2	TRBJ2-3	-	CSAPSTSGGYTDTQYF	TGCAGTGCTCCCTCTACTAGCGGGGGTTACACAGATACGCAGTATTTT
TRBV20-1	-	TRBJ2-5	few	CSARAIFWETQYF	TGCAGTGCTAGAGCTATATTTTGGGAGACCCAGTACTTC
TRBV4-2	TRBD2	TRBJ2-7	many	CASSHGLAGTYEQYF	TGTGCCAGCAGCCATGGACTAGCGGGGACCTACGAGCAGTACTTC
TRBV30	-	TRBJ2-1	few	CAWSVTGEREQFF	TGTGCCTGGAGTGTAACGGGAGAGCGTGAGCAGTTCTTC
TRBV6-1	-	TRBJ1-5	-	CATSSNGRTNNQPQHF	TGTGCCACCAGCTCTAACGGGCGGACAAACAATCAGCCCCAGCATTTT
TRBV5-1	-	TRBJ1-1	-	CASSLGQGEAFF	TGCGCCAGCAGCTTGGGTCAGGGTGAAGCTTTCTTT
TRBV7-9	-	TRBJ2-7	few	CASSLNRGLRGEQYF	TGTGCCAGCAGCTTGAATAGGGGCCTCAGGGGCGAGCAGTACTTC
TRBV7-9	-	TRBJ2-7	-	CASSPGFYSYEQYF	TGTGCCAGCAGCCCCGGGTTTTACTCCTACGAGCAGTACTTC
TRBV5-1	TRBD2	TRBJ2-1	few	CASSWGLAGVGGWSNEQFF	TGCGCCAGCAGCTGGGGACTAGCGGGAGTCGGTGGTTGGTCGAATGAGCAGTTCTTC
TRBV5-6	-	TRBJ2-5	many	CASSLPQETQYF	TGTGCCAGCAGCTTACCCCAAGAGACCCAGTACTTC
TRBV20-1	-	TRBJ1-1	few	CSASSASVGAFF	TGCAGTGCTAGTAGCGCGTCCGTAGGAGCTTTCTTT
TRBV7-2	TRBD2	TRBJ2-7	many	CASSLATSGLAYEQYF	TGTGCCAGCAGCTTAGCAACTAGCGGGTTAGCCTACGAGCAGTACTTC